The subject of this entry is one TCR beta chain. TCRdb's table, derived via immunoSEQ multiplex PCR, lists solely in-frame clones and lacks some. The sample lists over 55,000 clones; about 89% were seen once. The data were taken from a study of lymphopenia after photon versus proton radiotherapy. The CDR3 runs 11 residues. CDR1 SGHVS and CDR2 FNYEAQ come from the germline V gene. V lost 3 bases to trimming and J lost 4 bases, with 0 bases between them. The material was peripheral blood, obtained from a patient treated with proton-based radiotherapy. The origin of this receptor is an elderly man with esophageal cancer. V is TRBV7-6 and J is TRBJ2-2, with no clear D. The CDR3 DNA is TGTGCCAGCAGCTTCACCGGGGAGCTGTTTTTT. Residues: CASSFTGELFF.